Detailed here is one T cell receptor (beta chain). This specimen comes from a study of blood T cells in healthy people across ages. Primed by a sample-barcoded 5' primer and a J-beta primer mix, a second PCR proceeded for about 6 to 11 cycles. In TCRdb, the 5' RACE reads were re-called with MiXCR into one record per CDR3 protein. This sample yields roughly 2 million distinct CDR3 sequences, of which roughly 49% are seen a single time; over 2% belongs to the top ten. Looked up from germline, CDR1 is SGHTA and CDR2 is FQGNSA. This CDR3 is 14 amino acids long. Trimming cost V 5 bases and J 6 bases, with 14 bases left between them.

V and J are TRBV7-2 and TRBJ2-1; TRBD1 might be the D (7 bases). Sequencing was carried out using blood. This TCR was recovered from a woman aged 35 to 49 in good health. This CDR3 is CASSRGTDPNEQFF. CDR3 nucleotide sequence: TGTGCCAGCAGCCGCGGGACAGATCCCAATGAGCAGTTCTTC. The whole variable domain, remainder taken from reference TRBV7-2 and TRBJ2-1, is GAGVSQSPSNKVTEKGKDVELRCDPISGHTALYWYRQSLGQGLEFLIYFQGNSAPDKSGLPSDRFSAERTGGSVSTLTIQRTQQEDSAVYLCASSRGTDPNEQFFGPGTRLTVL.